A single sample gave rise to the 17 T cell receptor beta chains below, sequenced in a study of beta chain features in type 1 diabetes. All of the isolated RNA was reverse transcribed, so expressed TCRB transcripts were sequenced. Profiled with immunoSEQ multiplex PCR; TCRdb holds only in-frame clones, not every one. Of 300,000 to 350,000 clones in the sample, 8% were seen once. The sample taken for sequencing was central memory CD4+ T cells from blood. The receptors were sampled from a woman aged 18 to 35 in good health.

V usage is TRBV11-2 and J usage is TRBJ1-5, with D perhaps matching TRBD1 (5 bases). The V end lost 3 bases, the J end lost 4 bases, and 13 bases lay between the germline ends. The CDR3 runs 15 residues. The germline CDR1 and CDR2 sequences are SGHAT and FQNNGV. CDR3 residues: CASSFVQGQNQPQHF. The CDR3 nucleotides are TGTGCCAGCAGCTTCGTCCAGGGCCAAAATCAGCCCCAGCATTTT.

This clone was seen a handful of times. J is TRBJ2-1 and V is TRBV2; TRBD2 agrees at 8 bases. Per the germline V gene, CDR1 is SNHLY and CDR2 is FYNNEI. This CDR3 contains 15 residues. V dropped 6 bases and J dropped 2; count of bases not matched to a gene: 6. For the CDR3, the DNA is TGTGCCAGCAGCGGTAGCGGGATTGCCTACAATGAGCAGTTCTTC. Translated, it gives CASSGSGIAYNEQFF.

This clone was counted only a few times. The chain combines TRBV7-2 with TRBJ2-2; 14 bases are a match to TRBD2. Trimming took 4 bases from V and 7 from J; bases not matched to a gene: 5. CDR1 is SGHTA and CDR2 is FQGNSA in the germline V gene. The CDR3 length is 16 residues. The DNA of the CDR3 is TGTGCCAGCAGCTCAAGGACTAGCGGGAGGAGCGGGGAGCTGTTTTTT. Protein product: CASSSRTSGRSGELFF.

This clone was detected ten times or more. The chain uses TRBV5-4 and TRBJ2-3; no clear D gene. The germline V and J ends were trimmed by 1 base and 3 bases, with 9 bases remaining between them. The germline CDR1 and CDR2 sequences are SGHNT and YYREEE (reference sequence). The CDR3 contains 14 residues. The CDR3 DNA reads TGTGCCAGCAGCTTGATAGACCAGACAGATACGCAGTATTTT. Translating it yields CASSLIDQTDTQYF. Using reference TRBV5-4 and TRBJ2-3 for the parts outside the CDR3, the full variable domain is ETGVTQSPTHLIKTRGQQVTLRCSSQSGHNTVSWYQQALGQGPQFIFQYYREEENGRGNFPPRFSGLQFPNYSSELNVNALELDDSALYLCASSLIDQTDTQYFGPGTRLTVL.

The V and J genes are TRBV18 and TRBJ1-5; D is uncertain. From germline, CDR1 is KGHSH and CDR2 LQKENI. Trimming removed 3 bases at V and 5 bases at J, with 8 bases between. The CDR3 runs to 13 residues. CDR3 bases: TGTGCCAGCTCACCCGACTTGGATCAGCCCCAGCATTTT. It translates to CASSPDLDQPQHF.

The chain carries TRBV7-2 and TRBJ2-6; 7 bases map to TRBD1. CDR3 size: 18 residues. Germline V gene sequence: CDR1 SGHTA, CDR2 FQGNSA. V dropped 3 bases and J dropped 0; count of bases not matched to a gene: 8. CDR3 protein: CASSLQTGTSSGANVLTF. For the CDR3, the DNA is TGTGCCAGCAGCTTGCAGACAGGGACGAGCTCTGGGGCCAACGTCCTGACTTTC.

The chain combines TRBV7-8 with TRBJ2-5; TRBD1 or TRBD2 may be the D gene (5 bases each). Germline V gene sequence: CDR1 SGHVS, CDR2 FQNEAQ. There are 14 residues in the CDR3. The V end was cut by 4 bases, the J end by 1 base, with 10 bases between. The CDR3 nucleotides are TGTGCCAGCAGCTACGGGACGACCCAAGAGACCCAGTACTTC. Translated: CASSYGTTQETQYF.

This clone was seen repeatedly, ten times or more. The chain has TRBV6-1 and TRBJ2-6; 9 nucleotides agree with TRBD1. Germline V gene lookup returns CDR1 MNHNS and CDR2 SASEGT. The CDR3 consists of 15 residues. V lost 6 bases, J lost 2 bases, and 2 bases stayed unmatched. The CDR3, as DNA: TGTGCCAGCAGATGGACAGGGGCTGGGGCCAACGTCCTGACTTTC. Translating gives CASRWTGAGANVLTF.

This clone was detected only a few times. This chain links TRBV15 with TRBJ2-3; no firm D call. Trimming removed 0 bases at V and 2 bases at J, with 6 bases between. The V gene's germline CDR1 is LNHNV and CDR2 YYDKDF (reference sequence). There are 14 residues in the CDR3. Written as DNA, the CDR3 is TGTGCCACCAGCAGAGACCCTCACACAGATACGCAGTATTTT. Translating it yields CATSRDPHTDTQYF.

This rearrangement joins TRBV7-2 to TRBJ1-2; the D gene is possibly TRBD1 (5 bases). The ends were cut back, 1 base at V and 1 base at J, with 7 bases in the middle. From germline, CDR1 is SGHTA and CDR2 FQGNSA. This CDR3 is built from 14 residues. The CDR3 DNA sequence: TGTGCCAGCAGCTTAGGGGGCATTAACTATGGCTACACCTTC. Translation: CASSLGGINYGYTF. The full variable domain, with the rest looked up from reference TRBV7-2 and TRBJ1-2, is GAGVSQSPSNKVTEKGKDVELRCDPISGHTALYWYRQSLGQGLEFLIYFQGNSAPDKSGLPSDRFSAERTGGSVSTLTIQRTQQEDSAVYLCASSLGGINYGYTFGSGTRLTVV.

This clone has a count of ten or more. Being one base from a much bigger clone, this may be a read error. Distinct nucleotide sequences in the sample also encode this CDR3. The V and J genes are TRBV6-6 and TRBJ2-5; D remains unclear. The germline CDR1 and CDR2 sequences are MNHNY and SVGAGI (reference sequence). The CDR3 contains 12 residues. V was pared by 0 bases and J by 5 bases, with 4 bases between. The CDR3 is CASSYSGETQYF. CDR3 DNA: TGTGCCAGCAGTTACTCGGGTGAGACCCAGTACTTC.

This clone was recorded many times. V usage is TRBV5-4 and J usage is TRBJ2-7, with no clear D. V was shortened by 2 bases and J by 5 bases, with 8 bases between the two germline ends. The length of the CDR3 is 12 residues. In germline, CDR1 is SGHNT, CDR2 YYREEE (reference sequence). CDR3 region: CASSFSEDEQYF. The CDR3 region has the DNA TGTGCCAGCAGCTTCAGTGAGGACGAGCAGTACTTC.

The sample holds a few counts of this clone. The gene calls are TRBV25-1 and TRBJ1-4; no definite D call. The length of the CDR3 is 14 residues. Germline CDR1 and CDR2: MGHDK and SYGVNS. Deletions cut 4 bases from V and 4 bases from J, with 10 bases between. Here the CDR3 reads CASSVVGGNEKLFF. CDR3 sequence (DNA): TGTGCCAGCAGTGTGGTCGGTGGTAATGAAAAACTGTTTTTT.

This rearrangement joins TRBV7-6 to TRBJ2-1; perhaps D is TRBD1 or TRBD2 (5 bases each). The V and J ends lost 5 bases and 0 bases respectively, with 11 bases between them. CDR1 and CDR2 from the germline V gene are SGHVS and FNYEAQ. The CDR3 spans 15 residues. The CDR3 region has the DNA TGTGCCAGCAGCAAGGGGAGCGGCTCCTACAATGAGCAGTTCTTC. It encodes CASSKGSGSYNEQFF.

This clone has more than one count but fewer than ten. The chain recombines TRBV18 with TRBJ2-1; TRBD2 matches at 13 bases. Losses at the gene ends were 6 bases for V and 9 bases for J; bases not matched to a gene: 8. Germline V gene data show CDR1 as KGHSH and CDR2 as LQKENI. The CDR3 loop spans 15 amino acids. CDR3 region: CASSLGLAGVGEQFF. Here the CDR3 DNA reads TGTGCCAGCTCCCTCGGACTAGCGGGAGTGGGTGAGCAGTTCTTC. The full variable domain, completed using reference TRBV18 and TRBJ2-1, is NAGVMQNPRHLVRRRGQEARLRCSPMKGHSHVYWYRQLPEEGLKFMVYLQKENIIDESGMPKERFSAEFPKEGPSILRIQQVVRGDSAAYFCASSLGLAGVGEQFFGPGTRLTVL.

This clone turned up a few times. The chain couples TRBV10-3 to TRBJ1-1, with D hard to call. CDR3 length equals 13 residues. Germline V gene data show CDR1 as ENHRY and CDR2 as SYGVKD. Trimming took 10 bases from V and 1 from J, leaving 13 bases between them. CDR3 sequence reads: CATGFSGNTEAFF. The CDR3, as DNA: TGTGCCACCGGATTCAGTGGGAACACTGAAGCTTTCTTT.

The chain employs TRBV28 and TRBJ2-2; D assignment may be TRBD1 or TRBD2 (5 bases each). The germline V gene encodes CDR1 MDHEN and CDR2 SYDVKM. Trimming took 2 bases from V and 5 from J, leaving 12 bases between them. The CDR3 loop spans 15 amino acids. DNA for the CDR3: TGTGCCAGCAGTTTAGGGGCTACGGGGACCGGGGAGCTGTTTTTT. Amino acid sequence: CASSLGATGTGELFF. Looking up the rest from reference TRBV28 and TRBJ2-2 gives the full variable domain: DVKVTQSSRYLVKRTGEKVFLECVQDMDHENMFWYRQDPGLGLRLIYFSYDVKMKEKGDIPEGYSVSREKKERFSLILESASTNQTSMYLCASSLGATGTGELFFGEGSRLTVL.